Sequencing of this TCR beta chain was carried out in a study of T cell changes during pregnancy in multiple sclerosis (dated by TCRdb to 2018 to 2020). With regard to the full study: Changes in the T cell repertoire over the course of pregnancy were examined in this study in women with multiple sclerosis.

Library preparation employed the immunoSEQ multiplex PCR assay. Held by TCRdb, this immuneACCESS table contains in-frame sequences only and omits some clones. Under half of the omission traces to an unresolved V gene where checked; the cause of the rest is unknown. The sample data list about 85,000 clones, and roughly nine tenths of these were observed just once. The ten largest clones capture around 2.3% of the sample. The CDR3 numbers 15 residues from cysteine through phenylalanine. The read is trimmed to its CDR3 DNA, 45 bases read in frame from base 1. V trim: 8 bases; J trim: 5 bases; unmatched bases: 9. CDR1 is given as KGHSH and CDR2 as LQKENI, both from the germline V gene. This clone was observed a single time. Its antigen target is currently unknown. It has no much larger one-base neighbor in the sample; base qualities were not kept.

The receptor was isolated from a female donor with multiple sclerosis, enrolled in a pregnancy study. The rearrangement combines TRBV18 with TRBJ2-1, and 10 junction bases match TRBD1. Sequences were derived from peripheral blood, sampled in the first trimester of pregnancy. This receptor has the CDR3 CASLRDRGKHNEQFF. The DNA sequence is TGTGCCAGCCTCAGGGACAGGGGAAAACACAATGAGCAGTTCTTC.